The rows below give T cell receptor beta chains drawn from one sample of a study of cytomegalovirus exposure and HLA in healthy donors. Libraries were prepared by immunoSEQ multiplex PCR; TCRdb keeps only in-frame clonotypes and omits some of them. The sample includes 98,000 or so clones, more than 60% of them seen just once. Sequencing was carried out using PBMCs. These receptors were collected from a human donor in good health. CDR3s include the opening cysteine and the closing phenylalanine or tryptophan. Fields, in order: J gene, V gene, clone size, D gene, CDR3 protein, CDR3 DNA. A D gene is named only where the DNA matches it firmly. Clone size is given for some rows only: seen once, a few or many times, or a class if the clone is expanded.

j_call: TRBJ1-2
v_call: TRBV19
clone_size: .
d_call: .
cdr3_aa: CASSLKRRISPHGYTF
cdr3_nt: TGTGCCAGTAGTCTAAAGAGGCGGATCAGCCCACATGGCTACACCTTC

j_call: TRBJ2-1
v_call: TRBV5-1
clone_size: .
d_call: TRBD1
cdr3_aa: CASSPGDRVINEQFF
cdr3_nt: TGCGCCAGCAGCCCTGGGGACAGGGTAATAAATGAGCAGTTCTTC

j_call: TRBJ1-2
v_call: TRBV11-2
clone_size: .
d_call: .
cdr3_aa: CASSLEAVTRYTF
cdr3_nt: TGTGCCAGCAGCTTAGAGGCGGTTACCCGCTACACCTTC

j_call: TRBJ1-4
v_call: TRBV7-9
clone_size: few
d_call: TRBD1
cdr3_aa: CASSFLQGPNEKLFF
cdr3_nt: TGTGCCAGCAGCTTCCTACAGGGGCCTAATGAAAAACTGTTTTTT

j_call: TRBJ1-1
v_call: TRBV5-4
clone_size: few
d_call: .
cdr3_aa: CASSLAGGVSTEAFF
cdr3_nt: TGTGCCAGCAGCTTGGCGGGGGGGGTAAGCACTGAAGCTTTCTTT

j_call: TRBJ1-5
v_call: TRBV27
clone_size: .
d_call: .
cdr3_aa: CASSALGHYSNQPQHF
cdr3_nt: TGTGCCAGCAGCGCCCTGGGACACTATAGCAATCAGCCCCAGCATTTT

j_call: TRBJ1-2
v_call: TRBV7-9
clone_size: .
d_call: TRBD1
cdr3_aa: CASSLWDSGISNYGYTF
cdr3_nt: TGTGCCAGCAGCTTATGGGACAGTGGAATATCTAACTATGGCTACACCTTC

j_call: TRBJ2-1
v_call: TRBV27
clone_size: once
d_call: TRBD2
cdr3_aa: CASSFTSGVSYNEQFF
cdr3_nt: TGTGCCAGCAGTTTTACTAGCGGGGTCTCCTACAATGAGCAGTTCTTC

j_call: TRBJ2-2
v_call: TRBV29-1
clone_size: .
d_call: TRBD2
cdr3_aa: CSVEAGVPTGELFF
cdr3_nt: TGCAGCGTTGAGGCGGGAGTCCCCACCGGGGAGCTGTTTTTT

j_call: TRBJ2-1
v_call: TRBV12-5
clone_size: .
d_call: TRBD2
cdr3_aa: CASGWFGLAGGGEQFF
cdr3_nt: TGTGCTAGTGGTTGGTTCGGGCTAGCGGGAGGGGGAGAGCAGTTCTTC

j_call: TRBJ1-1
v_call: TRBV25-1
clone_size: .
d_call: TRBD1
cdr3_aa: CASSGVGQSEAFF
cdr3_nt: TGTGCCAGCAGTGGAGTGGGACAGTCTGAAGCTTTCTTT

j_call: TRBJ1-2
v_call: TRBV7-9
clone_size: .
d_call: .
cdr3_aa: CASSLGRWAYGYTF
cdr3_nt: TGTGCCAGCAGCTTGGGCAGGTGGGCGTATGGCTACACCTTC

j_call: TRBJ1-6
v_call: TRBV19
clone_size: .
d_call: .
cdr3_aa: CASSVVGSPLHF
cdr3_nt: TGTGCCAGTAGTGTAGTGGGCTCACCCCTCCACTTT

j_call: TRBJ1-6
v_call: TRBV18
clone_size: .
d_call: TRBD1
cdr3_aa: CASSLRTGRSPLHF
cdr3_nt: TGTGCCAGCTCACTTCGGACAGGGCGATCACCCCTCCACTTT

j_call: TRBJ2-7
v_call: TRBV7-8
clone_size: .
d_call: .
cdr3_aa: CASSFYTQSSYEQYF
cdr3_nt: TGTGCCAGCAGCTTCTATACCCAATCCTCCTACGAGCAGTACTTC

j_call: TRBJ2-7
v_call: TRBV18
clone_size: .
d_call: TRBD1
cdr3_aa: CASSPATGAYEQYF
cdr3_nt: TGTGCCAGCTCACCGGCGACAGGGGCCTACGAGCAGTACTTC

j_call: TRBJ1-2
v_call: TRBV6-5
clone_size: once
d_call: .
cdr3_aa: CASSTHGAGRGYTF
cdr3_nt: TGTGCCAGCAGCACGCATGGTGCAGGGCGCGGCTACACCTTC

j_call: TRBJ1-1
v_call: TRBV7-2
clone_size: once
d_call: .
cdr3_aa: CASSIYPTALNTEAFF
cdr3_nt: TGTGCCAGCAGCATATACCCTACAGCATTGAACACTGAAGCTTTCTTT

j_call: TRBJ2-2
v_call: TRBV21-1
clone_size: .
d_call: .
cdr3_aa: CASSKSENTGELFF
cdr3_nt: TGTGCCAGCAGCAAAAGCGAAAACACCGGGGAGCTGTTTTTT

j_call: TRBJ1-1
v_call: TRBV5-4
clone_size: .
d_call: .
cdr3_aa: CASSLESPRTEAFF
cdr3_nt: TGTGCCAGCAGCTTGGAGTCCCCCCGGACTGAAGCTTTCTTT

j_call: TRBJ2-2
v_call: TRBV9
clone_size: .
d_call: TRBD2
cdr3_aa: CASSPRLAGVTGELFF
cdr3_nt: TGTGCCAGCAGCCCAAGACTAGCGGGGGTTACCGGGGAGCTGTTTTTT

j_call: TRBJ2-2
v_call: TRBV11-3
clone_size: .
d_call: .
cdr3_aa: CASSAGVEVGRTGELFF
cdr3_nt: TGTGCCAGCAGCGCAGGGGTGGAGGTCGGGAGGACCGGGGAGCTGTTTTTT

j_call: TRBJ1-4
v_call: TRBV29-1
clone_size: once
d_call: .
cdr3_aa: CSVSGAGVNEKLFF
cdr3_nt: TGCAGCGTTTCGGGGGCGGGGGTCAATGAAAAACTGTTTTTT

j_call: TRBJ2-2
v_call: TRBV27
clone_size: .
d_call: TRBD2
cdr3_aa: CASSPSGSYTGELFF
cdr3_nt: TGTGCCAGCAGTCCTAGCGGGAGTTACACCGGGGAGCTGTTTTTT

j_call: TRBJ2-7
v_call: TRBV7-9
clone_size: .
d_call: .
cdr3_aa: CASSPARPQAPYEQYF
cdr3_nt: TGTGCCAGCAGCCCGGCCAGACCCCAGGCACCATACGAGCAGTACTTC

j_call: TRBJ1-5
v_call: TRBV27
clone_size: .
d_call: TRBD1
cdr3_aa: CASSRLGQVSNQPQHF
cdr3_nt: TGTGCCAGCAGTCGACTCGGACAGGTCAGCAATCAGCCCCAGCATTTT

j_call: TRBJ1-5
v_call: TRBV27
clone_size: .
d_call: TRBD1
cdr3_aa: CASSPTGAYNQPQHF
cdr3_nt: TGTGCCAGCAGTCCCACAGGGGCTTACAATCAGCCCCAGCATTTT

j_call: TRBJ2-2
v_call: TRBV7-6
clone_size: few
d_call: .
cdr3_aa: CASSLAATNTGELFF
cdr3_nt: TGTGCCAGCAGCTTAGCAGCGACGAACACCGGGGAGCTGTTTTTT

j_call: TRBJ2-3
v_call: TRBV7-8
clone_size: .
d_call: .
cdr3_aa: CASSSLVQGTQYF
cdr3_nt: TGTGCCAGCAGCTCCCTGGTCCAGGGTACGCAGTATTTT

j_call: TRBJ2-7
v_call: TRBV5-6
clone_size: once
d_call: TRBD2
cdr3_aa: CASSLKERASGIYEQYF
cdr3_nt: TGTGCCAGCAGCCTGAAGGAAAGGGCTAGCGGAATCTACGAGCAGTACTTC

j_call: TRBJ2-7
v_call: TRBV6-5
clone_size: .
d_call: TRBD1
cdr3_aa: CASSYVRTGTNEQYF
cdr3_nt: TGTGCCAGCAGTTACGTGAGGACAGGGACCAACGAGCAGTACTTC

j_call: TRBJ2-5
v_call: TRBV5-1
clone_size: .
d_call: TRBD2
cdr3_aa: CASSSGRTSGASGETQYF
cdr3_nt: TGCGCCAGCAGCTCTGGGCGGACTAGCGGGGCCTCCGGGGAGACCCAGTACTTC

j_call: TRBJ1-2
v_call: TRBV4-3
clone_size: few
d_call: .
cdr3_aa: CASSQVFPSNGGYTF
cdr3_nt: TGCGCCAGCAGCCAAGTTTTCCCCTCGAACGGGGGCTACACCTTC

j_call: TRBJ1-4
v_call: TRBV13
clone_size: .
d_call: .
cdr3_aa: CASSQALGGNEKLFF
cdr3_nt: TGTGCCAGCAGCCAGGCCTTGGGGGGAAATGAAAAACTGTTTTTT

j_call: TRBJ1-1
v_call: TRBV11-3
clone_size: .
d_call: .
cdr3_aa: CASSSGPGVTFF
cdr3_nt: TGTGCCAGCAGCTCAGGCCCCGGGGTAACTTTCTTT

j_call: TRBJ1-1
v_call: TRBV11-2
clone_size: once
d_call: .
cdr3_aa: CASNDAGDRINEAFF
cdr3_nt: TGTGCCAGCAACGATGCGGGCGACAGGATAAATGAAGCTTTCTTT

j_call: TRBJ2-7
v_call: TRBV15
clone_size: .
d_call: TRBD2
cdr3_aa: CATGGASGRTNEQYF
cdr3_nt: TGTGCCACCGGAGGGGCTAGCGGGAGAACGAACGAGCAGTACTTC